A single sample is the source of the 21 T cell receptor beta chains below, sequenced in a study of T cell repertoires and HLA-DP antigens. Clones were sequenced by immunoSEQ multiplex PCR, and TCRdb holds only the in-frame ones, with some missing. The data contain roughly 120,000 clones, 80% to 95% of them singletons. These TCRs are of unknown antigen specificity. The material sequenced was CD4+ T cells from PBMCs. The receptor source for this set is a woman aged 18-29 years in good health and CMV-seronegative.

The chain employs TRBV12-5 and TRBJ2-1; D gene uncertain. CDR3 size: 14 residues. Trimming pared 7 bases from V and 0 bases from J, leaving 10 bases between. CDR1 LGHNT and CDR2 FRNRAP come from the germline V gene. The CDR3 DNA is TGTGCTAGTGCCTCCCTGAGCTCCTACAATGAGCAGTTCTTC. Encoded protein: CASASLSSYNEQFF.

V and J are TRBV7-9 and TRBJ2-5; 8 bases are shared with TRBD2. The CDR3 extends over 19 amino acids. CDR1 is SEHNR, CDR2 FQNEAQ, per germline (reference sequence). J gave up 4 bases and V 5 bases, and 21 bases lay outside the gene matches. CDR3 protein: CASSRRLVDPGLGGETQYF. Here the CDR3 DNA reads TGTGCCAGCAGCCGGCGACTAGTCGATCCGGGACTAGGAGGAGAGACCCAGTACTTC. Complete variable domain (other parts from reference TRBV7-9 and TRBJ2-5): DTGVSQNPRHKITKRGQNVTFRCDPISEHNRLYWYRQTLGQGPEFLTYFQNEAQLEKSRLLSDRFSAERPKGSFSTLEIQRTEQGDSAMYLCASSRRLVDPGLGGETQYFGPGTRLLVL.

The chain joins TRBV5-1 to TRBJ1-1; D not certain. This CDR3 spans 14 amino acids. Between the trimmed V and J ends, which lost 3 bases and 1 base, there was a span of 10 bases. Looked up from germline, CDR1 is SGHRS and CDR2 is YFSETQ. CDR3 in DNA: TGCGCCAGCAGCTCCCGGACGGAGAACACTGAAGCTTTCTTT. Its protein is CASSSRTENTEAFF.

The CDR3 DNA is TGTGCCAGCTCACCACCTGGACGCTCGGGAGGGACCCAGTACTTC. Its protein is CASSPPGRSGGTQYF. The J gene is TRBJ2-5, the V gene TRBV18, with TRBD2 matching over 7 bases. This CDR3 is 15 amino acids long. Germline V CDR1 and CDR2: KGHSH, LQKENI. With 0 bases clipped from V and 7 bases from J, the junction kept 8 bases outside the gene matches. The entire variable domain, with the rest obtained from reference TRBV18 and TRBJ2-5, is as follows: NAGVMQNPRHLVRRRGQEARLRCSPMKGHSHVYWYRQLPEEGLKFMVYLQKENIIDESGMPKERFSAEFPKEGPSILRIQQVVRGDSAAYFCASSPPGRSGGTQYFGPGTRLLVL.

The chain uses TRBV6-4 and TRBJ1-1, with a possible D match to TRBD1 (6 bases). CDR1 and CDR2 (germline): MRHNA, SNTAGT. V was trimmed by 6 bases and J by 1 base, leaving 9 bases between them. This CDR3 is built from 13 residues. The CDR3 coding sequence is TGTGCCAGCAGCGCGACAGGGAACACTGAAGCTTTCTTT. Translated, it gives CASSATGNTEAFF.

This clone occurred once. The chain carries TRBV5-1 and TRBJ1-4; D is unresolved. CDR1 SGHRS and CDR2 YFSETQ come from the germline V gene. V lost 0 bases to trimming and J lost 0 bases, with 3 bases between them. CDR3 length equals 14 residues. This CDR3 is CASSLDSTNEKLFF. In DNA form, the CDR3 reads TGCGCCAGCAGCTTGGACTCAACTAATGAAAAACTGTTTTTT.

V is TRBV6-6 and J is TRBJ1-2; TRBD1 matches 8 bases. The CDR3 totals 14 residues. Germline V gives CDR1 MNHNY, CDR2 SVGAGI (reference sequence). V lost 5 bases and J lost 0; bases outside the gene matches: 2. As DNA, the CDR3 is TGTGCCAGCAGTGACAGGGGTCCTAACTATGGCTACACCTTC. Encoded protein: CASSDRGPNYGYTF.

This clone was seen just once. The CDR3 protein is CSVEVRLRNQPQHF. The CDR3 nucleotides are TGCAGCGTTGAAGTCAGGCTTCGCAATCAGCCCCAGCATTTT. The V call is TRBV29-1, the J call TRBJ1-5, with D hard to call. The germline V and J ends were trimmed by 1 base and 2 bases, with 9 bases remaining between them. Germline V gene sequence: CDR1 SQVTM, CDR2 ANQGSEA. The CDR3 covers 14 residues.

V gene TRBV5-1 combines with J gene TRBJ2-1; TRBD2 matches at 8 bases. The V gene end was trimmed by 0 bases and the J gene end by 9 bases; junction bases not matched to a gene: 8. CDR3 length equals 15 residues. Germline V gene lookup returns CDR1 SGHRS and CDR2 YFSETQ. CDR3 amino acids: CASSLAGTRVSEQFF. CDR3 bases: TGCGCCAGCAGCTTGGCCGGGACTAGAGTTAGTGAGCAGTTCTTC.

The rearrangement links TRBV30 to TRBJ2-3, with 15 positions matching TRBD2. V lost 3 bases, J lost 5 bases, and 6 bases stayed unmatched. The germline gives CDR1 GTSNPN, CDR2 SVGIG (reference sequence). The CDR3 is made up of 16 amino acids. CDR3 sequence: CAWSEGLAGGGDTQYF. The CDR3 coding sequence is TGTGCCTGGAGCGAGGGACTAGCGGGAGGTGGAGATACGCAGTATTTT.

This clone appeared a single time. The genes are TRBV5-1 and TRBJ2-7, with 8 bases aligning to TRBD1. This CDR3 region has 14 residues. Trimming cost V 4 bases and J 2 bases; bases outside gene matches: 5. Germline CDR1 reads SGHRS; CDR2 reads YFSETQ. CDR3 in DNA: TGCGCCAGCAGCCAGGACAGGGTTGCCTACGAGCAGTACTTC. This sequence encodes CASSQDRVAYEQYF.

The chain combines TRBV30 with TRBJ2-1, with TRBD2 matching 10 bases. Germline assignment: CDR1 GTSNPN and CDR2 SVGIG (reference sequence). The CDR3 extends over 14 amino acids. The V and J ends lost 4 bases and 4 bases, in that order; junction bases with no gene match: 4. DNA of the CDR3: TGTGCCTGGACTAGGACTAGCGGATACAATGAGCAGTTCTTC. Protein: CAWTRTSGYNEQFF. Looking up the rest from reference TRBV30 and TRBJ2-1 gives the full variable domain: SQTIHQWPATLVQPVGSPLSLECTVEGTSNPNLYWYRQAAGRGLQLLFYSVGIGQISSEVPQNLSASRPQDRQFILSSKKLLLSDSGFYLCAWTRTSGYNEQFFGPGTRLTVL.

The rearrangement uses TRBV5-5 and TRBJ1-1, with a possible D match to TRBD1 (6 bases). The CDR3 loop spans 15 amino acids. Germline-derived CDR1 and CDR2 are SGHKS and YYEKEE (reference sequence). V lost 2 bases, J lost 0 bases, and 11 bases lay in between. The CDR3 nucleotides read TGTGCCAGCAGCTTTGCAGGGGTAATGAACACTGAAGCTTTCTTT. It is translated as CASSFAGVMNTEAFF.

This clone was seen once. The chain couples TRBV19 to TRBJ1-2, with D possibly TRBD1 on 6 matching bases. Germline V lookup: CDR1 LNHDA, CDR2 SQIVND (reference sequence). Between the trimmed V and J ends, which lost 4 bases and 2 bases, there was a span of 11 bases. This CDR3 has 14 amino acids. In nucleotides, the CDR3 is TGTGCCAGTAGTACCCTACAGGGAAACTATGGCTACACCTTC. Its protein product is CASSTLQGNYGYTF.

This clone has a single count. This chain joins TRBV2 and TRBJ1-1, with TRBD1 as a possible D gene (6 bases). The CDR3 length is 15 residues. V was pared by 2 bases and J by 5 bases, with 15 bases between. From germline, CDR1 is SNHLY and CDR2 FYNNEI. The CDR3 DNA reads as TGTGCCAGCAGTGAAAGTTACAGGGTAGAGACTGAAGCTTTCTTT. It encodes CASSESYRVETEAFF.

The genes are TRBV11-2 and TRBJ1-2; unclear D gene. CDR1 is SGHAT, CDR2 FQNNGV, per germline. V lost 8 bases, J lost 0 bases, and 10 bases lay in between. The CDR3 is made up of 13 amino acids. CDR3 DNA sequence: TGTGCCAGCTCTACGCCTCCTAACTATGGCTACACCTTC. The encoded protein is CASSTPPNYGYTF.

The J gene is TRBJ2-7, the V gene TRBV7-2, with D possibly TRBD2 on 6 matching bases. This CDR3 has 13 residues. CDR1 is SGHTA, CDR2 FQGNSA, per germline. Trimming shortened V by 5 bases and J by 7 bases, and 15 bases separated the two germline ends. CDR3 region: CASSPAPGREQYF. CDR3 nucleotide sequence: TGTGCCAGCAGCCCAGCCCCTGGGAGGGAGCAGTACTTC. The complete variable domain, with remaining parts taken from reference TRBV7-2 and TRBJ2-7, reads GAGVSQSPSNKVTEKGKDVELRCDPISGHTALYWYRQSLGQGLEFLIYFQGNSAPDKSGLPSDRFSAERTGGSVSTLTIQRTQQEDSAVYLCASSPAPGREQYFGPGTRLTVT.

CDR3 amino acids: CASRVGNPNTGELFF. The CDR3 nucleotides read TGTGCCAGCAGAGTCGGGAACCCAAACACCGGGGAGCTGTTTTTT. The chain is built from TRBV2 and TRBJ2-2, with D tentatively TRBD2 (5 bases). The germline V and J ends were trimmed by 6 bases and 2 bases, with 13 bases remaining between them. Germline V CDR1 and CDR2: SNHLY, FYNNEI. The length of the CDR3 is 15 residues.

CDR3 DNA sequence: TGTGCCAGCAGGAACGGACAGGGATCCTACGAGCAGTACTTC. Residues: CASRNGQGSYEQYF. This chain links TRBV2 with TRBJ2-7; 8 bases agree with TRBD1. Per the germline V gene, CDR1 is SNHLY and CDR2 is FYNNEI. J lost 1 base, V lost 6 bases, and 5 bases had no gene match. The CDR3 loop spans 14 amino acids.

The CDR3 sequence is CASSLNFGGSSYEQYF. Here the CDR3 DNA reads TGTGCCAGCAGCTTAAATTTTGGCGGGTCCTCCTACGAGCAGTACTTC. The chain carries TRBV7-6 and TRBJ2-7, with a tentative D call TRBD2 (5 bases). CDR3 length: 16 amino acids. The germline V gene encodes CDR1 SGHVS and CDR2 FNYEAQ. Between the trimmed V and J ends, which lost 2 bases and 0 bases, there was a span of 14 bases.

The V call is TRBV29-1, the J call TRBJ2-5; tentatively, D is TRBD2 (5 bases). CDR3 length: 13 amino acids. The germline V gene encodes CDR1 SQVTM and CDR2 ANQGSEA. Trimming left V 1 base short and J 0 bases short, with 6 bases between. The chain's CDR3 is CSVEVAYQETQYF. CDR3 nucleotide sequence: TGCAGCGTTGAAGTAGCGTACCAAGAGACCCAGTACTTC.